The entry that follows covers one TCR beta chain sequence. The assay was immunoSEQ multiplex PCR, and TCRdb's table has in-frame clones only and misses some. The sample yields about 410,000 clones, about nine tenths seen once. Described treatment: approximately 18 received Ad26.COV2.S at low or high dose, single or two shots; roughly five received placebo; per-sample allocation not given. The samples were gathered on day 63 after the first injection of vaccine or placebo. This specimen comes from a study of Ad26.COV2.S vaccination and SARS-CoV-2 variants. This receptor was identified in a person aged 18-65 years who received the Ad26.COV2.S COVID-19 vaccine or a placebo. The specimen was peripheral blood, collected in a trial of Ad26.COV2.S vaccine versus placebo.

CDR3 bases: TGTGCCAGCAGTGAGCAGGAAGTTAACTATGGCTACACCTTC. Its protein is CASSEQEVNYGYTF. The chain is built from TRBV21-1 and TRBJ1-2; no DNA check was done on the table's D call, TRBD1. TRBV21-1 is a pseudogene segment. The CDR3 has 14 amino acids.